This T cell receptor beta chain was observed in a study of T-cell reconstitution after alpha-beta-depleted transplantation in children. Preparation of the TCRbeta library was carried out with unique molecular identifiers. TCRdb reprocessed the PCR reads with MiXCR, giving one entry per CDR3 protein. Of about 370,000 distinct CDR3 sequences in the sample, roughly 21% were seen once. This clonotype has only a few counts. An end of the junction does not agree with germline; a read error may underlie this. Germline values: CDR1 MNHNS, CDR2 SASEGT. This CDR3 has 13 amino acids. Here the sequenced sample was PBMCs from the stem cell graft donor, taken from the stem cell graft. The clonotype originates from a human donor who donated a stem cell graft to a child with acute myeloid leukemia. V is TRBV6-1 and J is TRBJ2-1, with 13 nucleotides matching TRBD2. The CDR3: CASSEGGTSGNFF. The CDR3 DNA is TGTGCCAGCAGTGAAGGGGGGACTAGCGGGAATTTTTTC.